The entry that follows covers one T cell receptor (beta chain) sequence. These data belong to a study of blood T cell repertoires in COVID-19. Assay: immunoSEQ multiplex PCR; the TCRdb copy retains only in-frame clones and omits some. The sample yields hundreds of thousands of clones, 89% seen once. This CDR3 spans 17 amino acids. The germline CDR1 and CDR2 sequences are MDHEN and SYDVKM. Unmatched junction bases numbered 9, after V lost 3 bases and J lost 3 bases. Sample: PBMCs or T cells enriched from blood (not recorded which). V and J are TRBV28 and TRBJ2-7; 12 bases fit TRBD2. The sequence derives from a woman aged 40 to 55 who had recovered from COVID-19. The CDR3 region has the DNA TGTGCCAGCAGTTTTACCCCCTCTAGCGGGGGGGACTACGAGCAGTACTTC. Protein sequence: CASSFTPSSGGDYEQYF.